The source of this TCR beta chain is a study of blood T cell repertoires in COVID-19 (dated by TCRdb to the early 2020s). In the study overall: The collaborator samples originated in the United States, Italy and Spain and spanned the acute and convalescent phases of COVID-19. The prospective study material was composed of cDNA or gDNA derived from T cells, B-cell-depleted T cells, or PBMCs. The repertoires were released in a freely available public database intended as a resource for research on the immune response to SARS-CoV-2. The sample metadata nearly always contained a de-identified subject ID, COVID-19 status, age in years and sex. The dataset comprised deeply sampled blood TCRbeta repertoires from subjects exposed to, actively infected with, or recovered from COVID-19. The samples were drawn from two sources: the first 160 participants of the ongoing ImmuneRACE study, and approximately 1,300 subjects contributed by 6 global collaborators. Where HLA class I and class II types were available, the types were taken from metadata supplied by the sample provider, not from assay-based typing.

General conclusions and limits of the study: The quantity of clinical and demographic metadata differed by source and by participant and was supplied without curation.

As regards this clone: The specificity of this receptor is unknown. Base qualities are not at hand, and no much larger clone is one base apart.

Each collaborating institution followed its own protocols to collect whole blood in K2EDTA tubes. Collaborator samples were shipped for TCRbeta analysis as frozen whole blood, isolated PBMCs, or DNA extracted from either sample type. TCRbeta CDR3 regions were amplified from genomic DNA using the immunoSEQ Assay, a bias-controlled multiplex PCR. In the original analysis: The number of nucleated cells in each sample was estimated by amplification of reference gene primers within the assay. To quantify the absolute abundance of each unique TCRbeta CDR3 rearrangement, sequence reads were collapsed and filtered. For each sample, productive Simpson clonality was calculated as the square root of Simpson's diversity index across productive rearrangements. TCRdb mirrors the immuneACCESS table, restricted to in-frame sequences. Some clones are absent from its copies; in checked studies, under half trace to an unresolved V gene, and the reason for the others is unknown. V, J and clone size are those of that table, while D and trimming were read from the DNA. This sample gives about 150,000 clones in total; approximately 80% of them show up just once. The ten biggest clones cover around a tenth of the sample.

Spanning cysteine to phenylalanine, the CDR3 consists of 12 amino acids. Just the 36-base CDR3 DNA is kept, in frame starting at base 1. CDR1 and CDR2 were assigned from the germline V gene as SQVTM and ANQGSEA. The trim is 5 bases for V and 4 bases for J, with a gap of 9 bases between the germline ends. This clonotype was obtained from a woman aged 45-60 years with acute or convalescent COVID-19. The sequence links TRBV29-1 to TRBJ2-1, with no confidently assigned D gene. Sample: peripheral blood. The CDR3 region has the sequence CSVHRSYNEQFF. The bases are TGCAGCGTTCACCGCAGTTACAATGAGCAGTTCTTC.